This entry lists 26 T cell receptor beta chains sequenced from one sample in a study of monozygotic twins with inflammatory bowel disease. TCRdb reprocessed the 5' RACE reads, with one entry per CDR3 protein and no DNA. Recorded for this sample: 420,000 or so distinct CDR3 sequences. The sample comprised blood. These receptors all stem from a human donor with ulcerative colitis or Crohn's disease, or a healthy co-twin of an affected twin (not recorded which).

The chain's CDR3 is CAWSVGWSASNEQFF. J is TRBJ2-1 and V is TRBV30. Germline assignment: CDR1 GTSNPN and CDR2 SVGIG (reference sequence). The CDR3 spans 15 residues.

The chain joins TRBV28 to TRBJ2-1; TCRdb indicates TRBD2, and absent DNA this call remains unverified. Germline CDR1 and CDR2: MDHEN and SYDVKM. The CDR3 covers 16 residues. CDR3 loop: CASSGPGLAGVTEQFF.

V and J are TRBV10-3 and TRBJ2-5; checking the TCRdb D call of TRBD2 is not possible without DNA. The CDR3 loop spans 17 amino acids. Germline assignment: CDR1 ENHRY and CDR2 SYGVKD. The CDR3 loop reads CAISESTGSGGRETQYF.

This rearrangement joins TRBV3-1 to TRBJ1-2; TCRdb's D gene call, TRBD1, goes unchecked for lack of DNA. The CDR3 runs 14 residues. Germline CDR1 reads LGHDT; CDR2 reads YNNKEL (reference sequence). CDR3 amino acids: CDSSQGQGATGYTF. The variable domain in full, with the rest retrieved from reference TRBV3-1 and TRBJ1-2, is DTAVSQTPKYLVTQMGNDKSIKCEQNLGHDTMYWYKQDSKKFLKIMFSYNNKELIINETVPNRFSPKSPDKAHLNLHINSLELGDSAVYFCDSSQGQGATGYTFGSGTRLTVV.

This chain joins TRBV28 and TRBJ1-2; no DNA is available, so the TRBD1 call from TCRdb remains unchecked. The CDR3 length is 13 residues. CDR1 is MDHEN, CDR2 SYDVKM, per germline. CDR3: CASGPGGTYGYTF.

The chain uses TRBV7-2 and TRBJ2-7. CDR3 length equals 15 residues. Germline CDR1 is SGHTA and CDR2 is FQGNSA. The CDR3 sequence is CASSLSAGVYNEQYF.

V gene TRBV20-1 combines with J gene TRBJ2-3; TCRdb's assignment of TRBD2 cannot be checked, as there is no DNA. The CDR3 length is 17 residues. From germline, CDR1 is DFQATT and CDR2 SNEGSKA (reference sequence). Here the CDR3 reads CSARDSRLAGFTDTQYF.

Here the CDR3 reads CASSSTRGGGGTEAFF. The genes are TRBV6-5 and TRBJ1-1; TCRdb reports TRBD1, a call that lacks DNA to check it against. The CDR3 contains 16 residues. The germline gives CDR1 MNHEY, CDR2 SVGAGI.

This chain connects TRBV19 to TRBJ1-5; TCRdb gives TRBD1 as the D gene, but with no DNA this cannot be confirmed. Germline values: CDR1 LNHDA, CDR2 SQIVND (reference sequence). The CDR3 spans 16 residues. Here the CDR3 reads CASSISSPGGNQPQHF. Supplemented by reference TRBV19 and TRBJ1-5, the full variable domain reads DGGITQSPKYLFRKEGQNVTLSCEQNLNHDAMYWYRQDPGQGLRLIYYSQIVNDFQKGDIAEGYSVSREKKESFPLTVTSAQKNPTAFYLCASSISSPGGNQPQHFGDGTRLSIL.

CDR3 in amino acids: CASSAGTASYNEQFF. This chain connects TRBV5-6 to TRBJ2-1; TCRdb's D call, TRBD1, is unchecked because there is no DNA. The CDR3 length is 15 residues. Germline V gene sequence: CDR1 SGHDT, CDR2 YYEEEE.

The chain links TRBV4-2 to TRBJ1-1; TCRdb gives TRBD1 as the D gene, but with no DNA this cannot be confirmed. Germline V gene data show CDR1 as LGHNA and CDR2 as YNFKEQ. This CDR3 is 14 amino acids long. CDR3 in amino acids: CASSQDSGDTEAFF.

The chain combines TRBV5-1 with TRBJ2-7. Germline V CDR1 and CDR2: SGHRS, YFSETQ. This CDR3 has 11 residues. CDR3 sequence: CASSLDHEQYF.

The chain employs TRBV28 and TRBJ2-2; TCRdb proposes TRBD2, but this gene call is untestable without DNA. CDR3 length: 17 residues. The germline V gene encodes CDR1 MDHEN and CDR2 SYDVKM. This CDR3 reads CASSPSSGTANTGELFF.

The CDR3 region is CASSRTGTWSSYNEQFF. The chain couples TRBV5-1 to TRBJ2-1; the D gene TCRdb calls, TRBD1, cannot be checked with no DNA. Germline lookup yields CDR1 SGHRS and CDR2 YFSETQ. This CDR3 spans 17 amino acids.

V gene TRBV5-1 combines with J gene TRBJ2-7; the TCRdb D gene call, TRBD2, has no DNA to confirm it. CDR3 size: 13 residues. Germline values: CDR1 SGHRS, CDR2 YFSETQ. CDR3 region: CASSWEGLGEQYF.

The chain joins TRBV12-3 or TRBV12-4 to TRBJ1-5. The CDR3 runs to 15 residues. This CDR3 is CASTFGGDGNQPQHF.

The rearrangement joins TRBV20-1 to TRBJ2-1; TCRdb gives TRBD2 as the D gene, but with no DNA this cannot be confirmed. There are 19 residues in the CDR3. Germline values: CDR1 DFQATT, CDR2 SNEGSKA (reference sequence). The CDR3 here is CSARDARRTLGNSYNEQFF.

CDR3 sequence: CASSHMTGSSGAFF. The rearrangement uses TRBV3-1 and TRBJ1-1; TCRdb returns TRBD1, unconfirmable since there is no DNA. The CDR3 extends over 14 amino acids. Per the germline V gene, CDR1 is LGHDT and CDR2 is YNNKEL (reference sequence).

This rearrangement joins TRBV3-1 to TRBJ2-3; no DNA is available, so the TRBD1 call from TCRdb remains unchecked. The CDR3 extends over 19 amino acids. Germline V gene data show CDR1 as LGHDT and CDR2 as YNNKEL (reference sequence). CDR3 sequence reads: CASSQEEDSGFPEEDTQYF.

The CDR3 sequence: CASSYSRLGTEAFF. The rearrangement links TRBV6-2 or TRBV6-3 to TRBJ1-1. The CDR3 spans 14 residues. The germline V gene has CDR1 MNHEY and CDR2 SVGEGT.

The chain couples TRBV7-2 to TRBJ1-2; the D gene TCRdb calls, TRBD1, cannot be checked with no DNA. Germline V lookup: CDR1 SGHTA, CDR2 FQGNSA. This CDR3 has 14 residues. The CDR3 protein is CASSTGGQVYGYTF.

The chain links TRBV20-1 to TRBJ2-7; TCRdb lists TRBD1, though no DNA is available to test this call. CDR3 size: 12 residues. Germline lookup yields CDR1 DFQATT and CDR2 SNEGSKA (reference sequence). This CDR3 is CSASGQTYEQYF.

V is TRBV12-3 or TRBV12-4 and J is TRBJ1-2; TCRdb's D gene call, TRBD1, goes unchecked for lack of DNA. The CDR3 is 14 residues long. The CDR3 region is CASRRGVINYGYTF.

The chain links TRBV27 to TRBJ1-1. The length of the CDR3 is 14 residues. The germline CDR1 and CDR2 sequences are MNHEY and SMNVEV (reference sequence). The CDR3 sequence: CASSLRVMNTEAFF.

The chain carries TRBV7-9 and TRBJ1-5; with no DNA, the TCRdb D assignment of TRBD1 cannot be verified. The length of the CDR3 is 15 residues. Looked up from germline, CDR1 is SEHNR and CDR2 is FQNEAQ (reference sequence). CDR3: CASSSWDRADQPQHF. Complete variable domain (other parts from reference TRBV7-9 and TRBJ1-5): DTGVSQNPRHKITKRGQNVTFRCDPISEHNRLYWYRQTLGQGPEFLTYFQNEAQLEKSRLLSDRFSAERPKGSFSTLEIQRTEQGDSAMYLCASSSWDRADQPQHFGDGTRLSIL.

This chain connects TRBV5-1 to TRBJ1-1; as DNA is missing, the TRBD1 call by TCRdb cannot be tested. From germline, CDR1 is SGHRS and CDR2 YFSETQ. The CDR3 runs 15 residues. The CDR3 spells CASSFDIFGGTEAFF.